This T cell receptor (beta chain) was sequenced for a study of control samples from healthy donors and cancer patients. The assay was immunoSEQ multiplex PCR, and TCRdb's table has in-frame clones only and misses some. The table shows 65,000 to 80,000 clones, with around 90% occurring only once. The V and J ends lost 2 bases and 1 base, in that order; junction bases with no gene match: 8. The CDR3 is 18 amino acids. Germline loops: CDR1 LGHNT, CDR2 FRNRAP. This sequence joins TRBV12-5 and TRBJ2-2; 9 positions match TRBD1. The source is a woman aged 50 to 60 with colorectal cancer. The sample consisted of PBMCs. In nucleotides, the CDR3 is TGTGCTAGTGGTTTGAGTTATTTGGACAGGGGGAACACCGGGGAGCTGTTTTTT. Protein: CASGLSYLDRGNTGELFF.